One and the same sample provided the 20 T cell receptor beta chains below, sequenced in a study of tumor and adjacent non-tumor tissue in lung cancer. No cell sorting was done before RNA was extracted from the tissue. Three rounds of nested PCR, following a modified ARM-PCR protocol, produced the TCRbeta library. TCRdb fed the multiplex PCR reads into MiXCR, producing one record per CDR3 protein. The sample consists of 220,000 or so distinct CDR3 sequences, about 76% of them appearing once. Sample: lung tumor tissue. These receptors were taken from a man aged 55 to 70 with non-small cell lung cancer.

In its sample, this clonotype was seen a few times. Its ends do not fully match the called genes, so a read error is possible. The V and J genes are TRBV5-1 and TRBJ1-2, with TRBD1 matching 10 bases. Germline assignment: CDR1 SGHRS and CDR2 YFSETQ. The CDR3 runs 13 residues. The DNA of the CDR3 is TGCGCCAGCAGCTATGGACAGGGGGGCGGCTACATCTTC. This codes for CASSYGQGGGYIF.

About this clonotype itself: One end of the junction varies from germline; a read error may be responsible. V is TRBV20-1 and J is TRBJ2-7; 12 bases fit TRBD2. The germline V gene encodes CDR1 DFQATT and CDR2 SNEGSKA (reference sequence). There are 14 residues in the CDR3. As DNA, the CDR3 is TGCAGTACTAGGGCTAGCGGGAGGGCCTACGAGCAGTACTTC. Its translation: CSTRASGRAYEQYF.

Notes on this clonotype: An end of the junction does not agree with germline; a read error may underlie this. V gene TRBV4-2 combines with J gene TRBJ2-7; unclear D gene. This CDR3 has 15 residues. Germline CDR1 is LGHNA and CDR2 is YNFKEQ. CDR3: CASSQDSPGPYEKYF. CDR3 bases: TGTGCCAGCAGCCAAGATAGTCCCGGCCCCTACGAGAAGTACTTC.

This chain connects TRBV7-8 to TRBJ2-7; a possible D gene is TRBD1 (6 bases). V was clipped by 5 bases and J by 3 bases, with 20 bases between them. This CDR3 has 16 amino acids. Germline V gene sequence: CDR1 SGHVS, CDR2 FQNEAQ. As DNA, the CDR3 is TGTGCCAGCAGCCCGAGGACAGTCCAGAATCTCTACGAGCAGTACTTC. Protein: CASSPRTVQNLYEQYF.

On this clonotype itself: A much larger clone sits a single nucleotide away, making a read error possible. This chain connects TRBV20-1 to TRBJ2-3; 8 nucleotides align to TRBD1. The CDR3 loop spans 16 amino acids. Looked up from germline, CDR1 is DFQATT and CDR2 is SNEGSKA (reference sequence). The CDR3 reads CCAPDGQGFYTDTQYF. As DNA, the CDR3 is TGCTGTGCCCCGGACGGACAGGGTTTCTACACAGATACGCAGTATTTT.

With regard to this clonotype: The junction shows a germline mismatch at one end, possibly a read error. This chain connects TRBV4-2 to TRBJ1-2; the D is unclear. CDR3 length: 13 residues. Germline V gene lookup returns CDR1 LGHNA and CDR2 YNFKEQ. The CDR3 here is CVSSQDGNYGYTF. The CDR3 nucleotides are TGTGTCAGCAGCCAAGATGGGAACTATGGCTATACCTTC.

This sequence joins TRBV12-3 or TRBV12-4 and TRBJ2-3; 9 bases line up with TRBD1. This CDR3 is built from 16 residues. Germline trimming cut 7 bases from V and 5 bases from J; bases unmatched to any gene: 13. CDR3 residues: CASTRQGEGIGDTQYF. CDR3 DNA: TGTGCCAGCACCCGACAGGGGGAGGGCATTGGAGATACGCAGTATTTT.

This clonotype was seen a single time. The chain recombines TRBV7-2 with TRBJ1-2; D might be TRBD1 (5 bases). This CDR3 has 16 residues. Germline V gene data show CDR1 as SGHTA and CDR2 as FQGNSA. Trimming pared 1 base from V and 6 bases from J, leaving 18 bases between. In nucleotides, the CDR3 is TGTGCCAGCAGCTTAGTCAGGGAGTCGTTCGAGAATGGCTACACCTTC. It encodes CASSLVRESFENGYTF.

V and J are TRBV30 and TRBJ2-7; D might be TRBD2 (7 bases). Germline V gene sequence: CDR1 GTSNPN, CDR2 SVGIG (reference sequence). This CDR3 is built from 14 residues. The CDR3 spells CVGGGPGRSYEQYF. As DNA, the CDR3 is TGTGTCGGAGGGGGACCCGGGAGGTCCTACGAGCAGTACTTC.

Turning to this clonotype: A much more abundant neighbour one base away suggests this may be a read error. In DNA form, the CDR3 reads TGTGCCAGCAGTTTGCAAGCGGGAGTGAGAGATGAGCGGTTCTTC. It is translated as CASSLQAGVRDERFF. The chain couples TRBV12-3 or TRBV12-4 to TRBJ2-1, with TRBD2 matching 8 bases. This CDR3 spans 15 amino acids.

In this sample, this clonotype turned up once. This chain links TRBV7-3 with TRBJ1-5; 8 positions match TRBD1. This CDR3 is 18 amino acids long. The ends lost 5 bases at V and 0 bases at J; junction bases unmatched: 12. Germline assignment: CDR1 SGHTA and CDR2 FQGTGA. This CDR3 reads CASSPGQGHEDSNQPQHF. The CDR3 nucleotides read TGTGCCAGCAGCCCAGGACAGGGCCACGAGGATAGCAATCAGCCCCAGCATTTT.

As DNA, the CDR3 is TGTGCCAGCAGCCAAGATCTTTCTCGGAGACTAGCGGGATTTGAGACCCAGTACTTC. It yields the protein CASSQDLSRRLAGFETQYF. The V call is TRBV4-2, the J call TRBJ2-5; TRBD2 agrees at 11 bases. Germline V gene lookup returns CDR1 LGHNA and CDR2 YNFKEQ. V dropped 0 bases and J dropped 5; count of bases not matched to a gene: 14. The CDR3 spans 19 residues.

With regard to this clonotype: In this CDR3 the conserved last residue, phenylalanine or tryptophan, is missing, so a read error is likely. The chain uses TRBV11-3 and TRBJ2-1, with D hard to call. The V gene's germline CDR1 is SGHNT and CDR2 YENEEA. V lost 0 bases and J 0 bases, leaving 9 bases between the germline ends. The CDR3 has 16 amino acids. DNA for the CDR3: TGTGCCAGCAGCTTAGAGTGGTCGAGCTCCTACAATGAGCAGTTCTTA. As protein: CASSLEWSSSYNEQFL.

V and J are TRBV6-5 and TRBJ1-2; D is possibly TRBD1 (5 bases). V was pared by 4 bases and J by 3 bases, with 9 bases between. The CDR3 spans 13 residues. CDR1 and CDR2 (germline): MNHEY, SVGAGI. The CDR3 protein is CASSFTGDYGYTF. The CDR3 bases are TGTGCCAGCAGTTTCACAGGTGACTATGGCTACACCTTC.

V usage is TRBV11-2 and J usage is TRBJ2-5; D is ambiguous. Deletions cut 6 bases from V and 5 bases from J, with 19 bases between. The CDR3 has 15 amino acids. The V gene's germline CDR1 is SGHAT and CDR2 FQNNGV. As DNA, the CDR3 is TGTGCCAGCAGTTCGGATGTTTCTATTGGGGAGACCCAGTACTTC. It translates to CASSSDVSIGETQYF.

The chain joins TRBV6-2 or TRBV6-3 to TRBJ2-5; tentatively, D is TRBD1 (6 bases). V shed 10 bases and J shed 1 base, with 13 bases lying between them. This CDR3 has 13 amino acids. Germline CDR1 and CDR2: MNHEY and SVGEGT. In nucleotides, the CDR3 is TGTGCCAACAGAAACAGGGTCCAAGAGACCCAGTACTTC. Protein: CANRNRVQETQYF.

This clonotype has a handful of counts. V is TRBV5-4 and J is TRBJ1-1; tentative D call: TRBD1 (5 bases). CDR1 is SGHNT and CDR2 is YYREEE in the germline V gene (reference sequence). The CDR3 is 17 residues long. V lost 4 bases, J lost 3 bases, and 22 bases lay in between. The CDR3 loop reads CASSAGRQGRDDTEAFF. CDR3 sequence (DNA): TGTGCCAGCAGCGCCGGTCGTCAGGGACGAGACGACACTGAAGCTTTCTTT.

Comment on this clonotype: Mismatch with germline at one junction end may stem from a read error. The V gene is TRBV6-5, the J gene TRBJ2-1; D possibly corresponds to TRBD2 (6 bases). There are 16 residues in the CDR3. Germline V gives CDR1 MNHEY, CDR2 SVGAGI. The CDR3 loop is CASSTERVSSYNERFF. CDR3 nucleotide sequence: TGTGCTAGCAGTACAGAGCGGGTCAGCTCCTACAATGAGCGGTTCTTC.

For this clonotype: A read error may explain this, as a much larger clone is one base away. This chain uses TRBV11-2 with TRBJ2-6; weak D call: TRBD1 (6 bases). The CDR3 is 14 residues long. Germline values: CDR1 SGHAT, CDR2 FQNNGV. CDR3 residues: CASTLGGSANVLTF. CDR3 in DNA: TGTGCCAGCACCTTAGGGGGTTCGGCCAACGTCCTGACTTTC.

As to this clonotype: Being one base from a much bigger clone, this may be a read error. The chain has TRBV6-6 and TRBJ1-2, with TRBD1 identical over 7 bases. CDR1 is MNHNY, CDR2 SVGAGI, per germline (reference sequence). The CDR3 consists of 12 residues. CDR3 nucleotide sequence: TGTGCCAGCAGTACCACACAGGGGTCCGGGGCCTTC. Residues: CASSTTQGSGAF.